This is a list of T cell receptor beta chains from one sample in a study of T cell repertoires and HLA-DP antigens. Repertoires were generated with immunoSEQ multiplex PCR, while TCRdb's copy carries only in-frame clones and drops some. The table includes over 100,000 clones, nearly 95% detected once. Antigens of these TCRs are unknown. The specimen sequenced was CD4+ T cells from PBMCs. The receptors come from a woman under 30 in good health and CMV-seronegative. The CDR3 runs from the conserved cysteine through the conserved F or W. D genes are given only for firm matches. Not all rows give a size; the values are once, few, many and, for expanded clones, a class.

>TRBD1|TRBJ1-1|NA|TRBV6-5
CASRGQGTEAFF
TGTGCCAGCAGGGGACAGGGGACTGAAGCTTTCTTT
>NA|TRBJ1-5|few|TRBV19
CASSIGGGRYQPQHF
TGTGCCAGTAGTATAGGGGGGGGGCGCTATCAGCCCCAGCATTTT
>NA|TRBJ1-1|NA|TRBV7-2
CASSFTANTEAFF
TGTGCCAGCAGCTTCACAGCGAACACTGAAGCTTTCTTT
>TRBD1|TRBJ2-5|NA|TRBV30
CAWSSQGGQTQYF
TGTGCCTGGAGTTCACAGGGGGGACAGACCCAGTACTTC
>NA|TRBJ1-1|NA|TRBV18
CASSPLRGVTEAFF
TGTGCCAGCTCACCACTTAGGGGGGTCACTGAAGCTTTCTTT
>NA|TRBJ2-7|NA|TRBV5-1
CASSLRTGDGEQYF
TGCGCCAGCAGCCTGCGTACAGGAGACGGCGAGCAGTACTTC
>NA|TRBJ2-5|NA|TRBV29-1
CSVDLGEQETQYF
TGCAGCGTTGACCTGGGCGAGCAAGAGACCCAGTACTTC
>TRBD1|TRBJ1-2|once|TRBV10-3
CAHGTGYGYTF
TGTGCCCACGGGACAGGTTATGGCTACACCTTC
>NA|TRBJ1-3|once|TRBV6-6
CASTVPGGNTIYF
TGTGCCAGCACCGTTCCTGGGGGAAACACCATATATTTT
>NA|TRBJ1-1|few|TRBV5-3
CARTHFVNTEAFF
TGTGCCAGGACACATTTCGTGAACACTGAAGCTTTCTTT
>NA|TRBJ1-2|few|TRBV28
CASSLRDSYGYTF
TGTGCCAGCAGTTTACGGGACTCCTATGGCTACACCTTC
>NA|TRBJ2-7|NA|TRBV6-6
CASSYSAGLYEQYF
TGTGCCAGCAGTTACTCGGCAGGGCTCTACGAGCAGTACTTC
>TRBD1|TRBJ1-1|NA|TRBV6-1
CASRTGGSTEAFF
TGTGCCAGCAGGACAGGGGGATCCACTGAAGCTTTCTTT
>NA|TRBJ1-2|NA|TRBV6-5
CASSHDSYGYTF
TGTGCCAGCAGCCACGACAGCTATGGCTACACCTTC
>TRBD1|TRBJ2-2|NA|TRBV4-2
CASSPQYWTGEAGELFF
TGTGCCAGCAGCCCCCAATACTGGACAGGGGAGGCCGGGGAGCTGTTTTTT
>NA|TRBJ2-5|NA|TRBV12-5
CASGLVRAYQETQYF
TGTGCTAGTGGTTTGGTAAGGGCATACCAAGAGACCCAGTACTTC
>NA|TRBJ1-1|NA|TRBV7-2
CASRFREGNTEAFF
TGTGCCAGCAGATTCAGGGAGGGGAACACTGAAGCTTTCTTT
>NA|TRBJ2-3|NA|TRBV30
CAWTEGIRNTQYF
TGTGCCTGGACTGAGGGGATTAGGAATACGCAGTATTTT
>NA|TRBJ2-2|NA|TRBV5-1
CASSLLVGQNTGELFF
TGCGCCAGCAGCTTGTTGGTGGGCCAGAACACCGGGGAGCTGTTTTTT
>NA|TRBJ1-1|NA|TRBV19
CASNLGANTEAFF
TGTGCCAGTAATCTCGGGGCGAACACTGAAGCTTTCTTT
>NA|TRBJ2-5|NA|TRBV19
CASSERGPQETQYF
TGTGCCAGTAGTGAAAGGGGCCCACAAGAGACCCAGTACTTC
>NA|TRBJ2-5|NA|TRBV5-5
CASSLPLGNQETQYF
TGTGCCAGCAGTCTTCCCCTGGGTAACCAAGAGACCCAGTACTTC
>NA|TRBJ1-5|NA|TRBV28
CASSFARQDQPQHF
TGTGCCAGCAGTTTCGCCAGGCAGGATCAGCCCCAGCATTTT
>NA|TRBJ2-6|once|TRBV10-2
CASSFVGTGANVLTF
TGCGCCAGCAGTTTTGTGGGTACTGGGGCCAACGTCCTGACTTTC